Presented here are 20 T cell receptor beta chains from one specimen sequenced in a study of T cells in Graves' hyperthyroidism and ophthalmopathy. Amplification targeted TCR beta CDR3 regions from RNA transcripts. During a first-round RT-PCR of the TCR CDR3, the HTBI primer set was used. One entry per CDR3 protein, called by TCRdb with MiXCR from the multiplex PCR reads. The table includes hundreds of thousands of distinct CDR3 sequences, about 15% detected once. Material: blood. These receptor sequences come from a woman aged 50 to 65 with Graves' ophthalmopathy.

The chain couples TRBV10-3 to TRBJ2-1; D tentatively reads TRBD1 or TRBD2 (5 bases each). The germline V gene encodes CDR1 ENHRY and CDR2 SYGVKD. Between the trimmed V and J ends, which lost 9 bases and 7 bases, there was a span of 7 bases. This CDR3 spans 10 amino acids. This CDR3 is CAMGRNEQFF. The CDR3 bases are TGTGCCATGGGACGGAATGAGCAGTTCTTC.

The rearrangement joins TRBV6-2 or TRBV6-3 to TRBJ2-7; 7 bases align to TRBD2. This CDR3 spans 14 amino acids. The germline CDR1 and CDR2 sequences are MNHEY and SVGEGT. The ends lost 5 bases at V and 3 bases at J; junction bases unmatched: 7. The CDR3 loop reads CASSDLAENYEQYF. As DNA, the CDR3 is TGTGCCAGCAGTGATCTAGCGGAAAACTACGAGCAGTACTTC.

This clonotype was picked up a small number of times. A much bigger clone sits one base away, suggesting this may be a read error. The rearrangement joins TRBV27 to TRBJ2-7; 7 bases match TRBD1. With 6 bases clipped from V and 1 base from J, the junction kept 3 bases outside the gene matches. CDR3 length equals 13 residues. Germline values: CDR1 MNHEY, CDR2 SMNVEV (reference sequence). CDR3 DNA sequence: TGTGCCAGCAGATCGGGACAGTCCTACGAGCAGTACTTC. Amino acid sequence: CASRSGQSYEQYF.

This clonotype was counted ten times or more. The V call is TRBV29-1, the J call TRBJ1-2; D is unresolved. V was cut by 2 bases and J by 4 bases, with 14 bases left in between. The CDR3 contains 14 residues. CDR1 SQVTM and CDR2 ANQGSEA come from the germline V gene. The CDR3 region is CSVESQNVGYGYTF. The DNA for the CDR3 is TGCAGCGTTGAATCCCAGAACGTCGGCTATGGCTACACCTTC.

This clonotype was picked up many times. The genes are TRBV29-1 and TRBJ2-6; weak D call: TRBD2 (7 bases). CDR3 length equals 15 residues. The germline V and J ends were trimmed by 6 bases and 4 bases, with 16 bases remaining between them. Germline V lookup: CDR1 SQVTM, CDR2 ANQGSEA. CDR3 bases: TGCAGCGTGGGAGGGGGGGCGGAAGGGGCCAACGTCCTGACTTTC. It encodes CSVGGGAEGANVLTF.

This clonotype was recorded many times. The chain couples TRBV27 to TRBJ2-1; no firm D call. V dropped 7 bases and J dropped 2 bases, with 18 bases sitting between them. CDR3 size: 16 residues. Germline loops: CDR1 MNHEY, CDR2 SMNVEV (reference sequence). The DNA of the CDR3 is TGTGCCAGCACATCCTTTTTGGGCCTAACCTACAATGAGCAGTTCTTC. Translation: CASTSFLGLTYNEQFF.

This clonotype was picked up many times. The V and J genes are TRBV28 and TRBJ2-3; the D gene could be TRBD1 or TRBD2 (5 bases each). The CDR3 length is 18 residues. Germline CDR1 MDHEN, CDR2 SYDVKM. V was clipped by 4 bases and J by 0 bases, with 20 bases between them. CDR3 nucleotides: TGTGCCAGCAGTTACGAACGAGAGGGGATTCCAAGCACAGATACGCAGTATTTT. Encoded protein: CASSYEREGIPSTDTQYF.

Concerning this clonotype itself: A read error may produce the germline difference seen at one junction end. This rearrangement joins TRBV7-9 to TRBJ1-4; D gene uncertain. The CDR3 sequence is 14 residues long. Germline V gene lookup returns CDR1 SEHNR and CDR2 FQNEAQ (reference sequence). DNA of the CDR3: TGTGCCAGCAGCCCACAGTCAGGCGGTGAAAAACCGTTTTTT. This gives the protein CASSPQSGGEKPFF.

The chain employs TRBV27 and TRBJ1-2; D is ambiguous. The CDR3 is made up of 15 amino acids. From germline, CDR1 is MNHEY and CDR2 SMNVEV (reference sequence). Trimming cost V 5 bases and J 2 bases, with 15 bases left between them. In nucleotides, the CDR3 is TGTGCCAGCAGTCTAGCCGGGATCTCCAACTATGGCTACACCTTC. It is translated as CASSLAGISNYGYTF.

This clonotype was recorded at least ten times. The chain couples TRBV4-3 to TRBJ2-5; 14 nucleotides match TRBD2. The CDR3 runs to 16 residues. J gave up 5 bases and V 0 bases, and 2 bases lay outside the gene matches. Germline assignment: CDR1 LGHNA and CDR2 YSLEER. CDR3 in DNA: TGCGCCAGCAGCCAAGACGGGACTAGCGGGAGTGAGACCCAGTACTTC. Translating it yields CASSQDGTSGSETQYF.

This clonotype appeared a few times. The chain employs TRBV28 and TRBJ1-1; D unclear. The ends were cut back, 4 bases at V and 6 bases at J, with 21 bases in the middle. Germline V CDR1 and CDR2: MDHEN, SYDVKM. The CDR3 sequence is 16 residues long. Written as DNA, the CDR3 is TGTGCCAGCAGTTCCCCGCCGGGCAGCGGAGCACCTGAAGCTTTCTTT. Protein sequence: CASSSPPGSGAPEAFF.

The sample holds a few counts of this clonotype. The V and J genes are TRBV29-1 and TRBJ2-7, with D possibly called TRBD1 or TRBD2 (5 bases each). V was trimmed by 2 bases and J by 0 bases, leaving 11 bases between them. The V gene's germline CDR1 is SQVTM and CDR2 ANQGSEA. This CDR3 has 14 amino acids. CDR3 sequence reads: CSVEIPGTSYEQYF. Here the CDR3 DNA reads TGCAGCGTTGAAATCCCCGGGACCTCCTACGAGCAGTACTTC.

This clonotype was recorded many times. The V call is TRBV5-1, the J call TRBJ2-7, with TRBD2 matching 7 bases. The junction had 4 bases not matched to a gene; V was cut back by 7 bases and J by 0 bases. Looked up from germline, CDR1 is SGHRS and CDR2 is YFSETQ. This CDR3 has 13 residues. The CDR3 is CASRDYTSYEQYF. The CDR3 DNA is TGCGCCAGCCGGGACTACACCTCCTACGAGCAGTACTTC. Supplemented by reference TRBV5-1 and TRBJ2-7, the full variable domain reads KAGVTQTPRYLIKTRGQQVTLSCSPISGHRSVSWYQQTPGQGLQFLFEYFSETQRNKGNFPGRFSGRQFSNSRSEMNVSTLELGDSALYLCASRDYTSYEQYFGPGTRLTVT.

This clonotype was seen repeatedly, ten times or more. The V call is TRBV3-1, the J call TRBJ2-7; either TRBD1 or TRBD2 may supply D (5 bases each). The V end was cut by 4 bases, the J end by 6 bases, with 13 bases between. Germline V gene sequence: CDR1 LGHDT, CDR2 YNNKEL (reference sequence). The CDR3 spans 13 residues. This CDR3 is CASSRTGLGEQYF. The DNA of the CDR3 is TGTGCCAGCAGCCGGACGGGGCTGGGCGAGCAGTACTTC.

The chain uses TRBV7-3 and TRBJ2-3; 12 positions match TRBD2. The CDR3 loop spans 15 amino acids. With V trimmed by 4 bases and J by 6 bases, 5 bases remained unmatched. Germline V gene sequence: CDR1 SGHTA, CDR2 FQGTGA. The CDR3 bases are TGTGCCAGCAGCTCGAGACTAGCGGGAGACGATACGCAGTATTTT. This codes for CASSSRLAGDDTQYF.

This clonotype was seen many times. This CDR3 is CASSWGGFEQYF. The CDR3 nucleotides are TGTGCCAGCAGTTGGGGGGGATTCGAGCAGTACTTC. The rearrangement joins TRBV6-1 to TRBJ2-7; 7 bases map to TRBD2. The CDR3 loop spans 12 amino acids. Germline V gene data show CDR1 as MNHNS and CDR2 as SASEGT. The V gene end was trimmed by 5 bases and the J gene end by 6 bases; junction bases not matched to a gene: 4.

This chain joins TRBV15 and TRBJ2-7; the D gene is possibly TRBD2 (5 bases). Deletions cut 1 base from V and 10 bases from J, with 14 bases between. This CDR3 contains 13 residues. The germline V gene encodes CDR1 LNHNV and CDR2 YYDKDF (reference sequence). The CDR3: CATSRVRGGSQYF. In DNA, the CDR3 is TGTGCCACCAGCAGAGTCCGGGGTGGGAGTCAGTACTTC.

This clonotype showed up many times. V and J are TRBV28 and TRBJ2-1, with TRBD2 identical over 8 bases. Looked up from germline, CDR1 is MDHEN and CDR2 is SYDVKM. This CDR3 comprises 18 residues. Unmatched junction bases numbered 16, after V lost 5 bases and J lost 4 bases. CDR3 DNA: TGTGCCAGCAGTACTAAGCCCTTAGTTGCGGGAGGTTACAATGAGCAGTTCTTC. Protein: CASSTKPLVAGGYNEQFF.

In its sample, this clonotype was seen a few times. CDR3 nucleotides: TGTGCCAGGACAGGGGGCTTAAGGAGCTCCTACGAGCAGTACTTC. It is translated as CARTGGLRSSYEQYF. The chain employs TRBV6-1 and TRBJ2-7, with 10 nucleotides matching TRBD1. This CDR3 region has 15 residues. Germline CDR1 reads MNHNS; CDR2 reads SASEGT. Trimming cost V 9 bases and J 0 bases; bases outside gene matches: 8.

This clonotype was observed at least ten times. V and J are TRBV2 and TRBJ1-5; D perhaps matches TRBD1 (6 bases). CDR1 is SNHLY and CDR2 is FYNNEI in the germline V gene. The CDR3 is made up of 14 amino acids. V was pared by 3 bases and J by 5 bases, with 11 bases between. CDR3 region: CASSDWTADQPQHF. The CDR3 DNA sequence: TGTGCCAGCAGTGACTGGACAGCGGATCAGCCCCAGCATTTT.